Presented here are 26 T cell receptor beta chains from one specimen sequenced in a study of T cells after yellow fever vaccination. TCRdb itself ran the 5' RACE reads through MiXCR, one entry per CDR3 protein. This sample yields roughly 99,000 distinct CDR3 sequences, of which around 5.8% are seen a single time; about 40% belongs to the top ten. Material: CD8+ T cells sorted from PBMCs, obtained 10 days after the yellow fever booster vaccination. Source of these receptors: a man aged 18-30 years who received the YFV17D yellow fever vaccine.

This chain joins TRBV6-2 or TRBV6-3 and TRBJ1-5, with D maybe TRBD1 (6 bases). This CDR3 spans 19 amino acids. The ends were cut back, 2 bases at V and 0 bases at J, with 20 bases in the middle. Germline CDR1 and CDR2: MNHEY and SVGEGT. CDR3 sequence reads: CASSYDGDKSPSSNQPQHF. CDR3 bases: TGTGCCAGCAGTTACGATGGGGACAAAAGTCCGAGTAGCAATCAGCCCCAGCATTTT.

This clonotype was recorded a few times. The V gene is TRBV7-3, the J gene TRBJ1-2; D is undetermined. Trimming took 5 bases from V and 4 from J, leaving 11 bases between them. CDR1 SGHTA and CDR2 FQGTGA come from the germline V gene. This CDR3 is 13 amino acids long. The CDR3 sequence: CASSPGGPYGYTF. The CDR3 nucleotides read TGTGCCAGCAGCCCCGGCGGCCCCTATGGCTACACCTTC.

This clonotype was recorded a few times. This rearrangement joins TRBV20-1 to TRBJ1-2; 7 positions match TRBD1. The germline CDR1 and CDR2 sequences are DFQATT and SNEGSKA (reference sequence). The CDR3 consists of 14 residues. Trimming took 6 bases from V and 0 from J; bases not matched to a gene: 7. The CDR3 loop is CSATRQGSNYGYTF. The CDR3 bases are TGCAGTGCCACCAGACAGGGATCTAACTATGGCTACACCTTC.

This clonotype appeared many times. V and J are TRBV7-8 and TRBJ2-7; no definite D call. Per the germline V gene, CDR1 is SGHVS and CDR2 is FQNEAQ. This CDR3 comprises 15 residues. V lost 0 bases, J lost 3 bases, and 12 bases lay in between. The CDR3 spells CASSLAGSADYEQYF. CDR3 DNA: TGTGCCAGCAGCTTAGCTGGATCCGCGGACTACGAGCAGTACTTC.

There are a few counts of this clonotype. The chain joins TRBV29-1 to TRBJ2-2, with D perhaps matching TRBD1 or TRBD2 (5 bases each). This CDR3 has 12 residues. The ends were cut back, 6 bases at V and 9 bases at J, with 14 bases in the middle. Germline CDR1 is SQVTM and CDR2 is ANQGSEA. CDR3 region: CSVQDWGRELFF. CDR3 DNA: TGCAGCGTCCAGGACTGGGGGAGGGAGCTGTTTTTT.

In this sample, this clonotype turned up a few times. The gene calls are TRBV27 and TRBJ2-7, with D maybe TRBD1 (6 bases). Per germline, CDR1 MNHEY and CDR2 SMNVEV (reference sequence). Between the trimmed V and J ends, which lost 5 bases and 4 bases, there was a span of 15 bases. The CDR3 extends over 14 amino acids. The CDR3 spells CASSLIQGRYEQYF. Here the CDR3 DNA reads TGTGCCAGCAGTCTTATCCAGGGGCGGTACGAGCAGTACTTC.

The V call is TRBV6-1, the J call TRBJ1-1; no clear D. The CDR3 length is 14 residues. V gave up 1 base and J gave up 7 bases, with 13 bases separating them. Germline CDR1 and CDR2: MNHNS and SASEGT. CDR3 nucleotide sequence: TGTGCCAGCAGTGAAGGGGAGCTGCCATATGAAGCTTTCTTT. As protein: CASSEGELPYEAFF.

This clonotype was counted only a few times. The chain uses TRBV6-2 or TRBV6-3 and TRBJ1-1; no clear D gene. Trimming stripped 2 bases from V and 3 bases from J, with 10 bases between. From germline, CDR1 is MNHEY and CDR2 SVGEGT. The CDR3 covers 14 residues. Here the CDR3 DNA reads TGTGCCAGCAGTTACACGGATAAGTACACTGAAGCTTTCTTT. Encoded protein: CASSYTDKYTEAFF.

V usage is TRBV12-3 or TRBV12-4 and J usage is TRBJ1-2; D unresolved. Trimming removed 3 bases from V and 3 bases from J, with 11 bases in between. This CDR3 has 14 residues. The CDR3 sequence: CASSLAGWDYGYTF. The CDR3 DNA is TGTGCCAGCAGTTTGGCCGGTTGGGACTATGGCTACACCTTC.

This clonotype was picked up a small number of times. The rearrangement uses TRBV6-5 and TRBJ2-1; TRBD2 is a possible D gene (5 bases). Trimming stripped 2 bases from V and 7 bases from J, with 6 bases between. Germline V CDR1 and CDR2: MNHEY, SVGAGI. This CDR3 is 12 amino acids long. CDR3 in amino acids: CASSYPGNEQFF. CDR3 sequence (DNA): TGTGCCAGCAGTTACCCGGGGAATGAGCAGTTCTTC.

The rearrangement uses TRBV4-3 and TRBJ2-3, with 9 nucleotides matching TRBD2. V was pared by 1 base and J by 1 base, with 3 bases of the junction left unmatched. The CDR3 loop spans 16 amino acids. Germline loops: CDR1 LGHNA, CDR2 YSLEER. As DNA, the CDR3 is TGCGCCAGCAGCCAAGGAGCGGGGGGAGGCACAGATACGCAGTATTTT. It encodes CASSQGAGGGTDTQYF.

The rearrangement uses TRBV7-9 and TRBJ1-4, with D tentatively TRBD1 (6 bases). This CDR3 has 15 residues. Trimming removed 5 bases at V and 3 bases at J, with 13 bases between. Germline-derived CDR1 and CDR2 are SEHNR and FQNEAQ (reference sequence). The CDR3 DNA reads TGTGCCAGCAGCCTACCGGGACAACCTAATGAAAAACTGTTTTTT. Its protein is CASSLPGQPNEKLFF.

This clonotype came up a few times. The chain recombines TRBV7-8 with TRBJ2-7; no firm D call. The germline V gene encodes CDR1 SGHVS and CDR2 FQNEAQ. The ends were cut back, 1 base at V and 5 bases at J, with 9 bases in the middle. The CDR3 contains 13 residues. The CDR3 loop is CASSLENGDEQYV. The CDR3 region has the DNA TGTGCCAGCAGCTTAGAAAATGGGGACGAGCAGTACGTC.

This clonotype was observed a handful of times. This chain links TRBV7-9 with TRBJ2-5; no firm D call. Trimming removed 3 bases at V and 5 bases at J, with 10 bases between. The germline gives CDR1 SEHNR, CDR2 FQNEAQ (reference sequence). This CDR3 is built from 13 residues. CDR3 bases: TGTGCCAGCAGCTTCGGTCTCCAGGAGACCCAGTACTTC. Translation: CASSFGLQETQYF.

Many counts were recorded for this clonotype. The chain joins TRBV7-9 to TRBJ2-2, with 10 bases lining up with TRBD1. CDR1 is SEHNR and CDR2 is FQNEAQ in the germline V gene (reference sequence). Trimming cost V 6 bases and J 2 bases; bases outside gene matches: 3. The CDR3 loop spans 15 amino acids. The CDR3, as DNA: TGTGCCAGCAGAGGACAGGGGGGAAACACCGGGGAGCTGTTTTTT. Its protein is CASRGQGGNTGELFF.

The V gene is TRBV5-4, the J gene TRBJ2-3, with D hard to call. Germline CDR1 is SGHNT and CDR2 is YYREEE (reference sequence). V lost 0 bases and J 0 bases, leaving 8 bases between the germline ends. The CDR3 has 15 residues. The CDR3 DNA sequence: TGTGCCAGCAGCTTGGTGGGCAGAAGCACAGATACGCAGTATTTT. Translated, it gives CASSLVGRSTDTQYF.

This clonotype was recorded a few times. The chain has TRBV7-9 and TRBJ1-2; D possibly corresponds to TRBD1 (5 bases). CDR1 is SEHNR, CDR2 FQNEAQ, per germline (reference sequence). Trimming cost V 4 bases and J 4 bases, with 16 bases left between them. The CDR3 has 15 residues. DNA of the CDR3: TGTGCCAGCAGCTACCCCGGACCGGGGCCCTATGGCTACACCTTC. This encodes CASSYPGPGPYGYTF.

The gene calls are TRBV2 and TRBJ1-2; D unclear. The V and J ends lost 10 bases and 0 bases respectively, with 15 bases between them. This CDR3 is built from 14 residues. CDR1 is SNHLY, CDR2 FYNNEI, per germline. CDR3 nucleotide sequence: TGTGCCACCATCCACGTGGTCCCTAACTATGGCTACACCTTC. Encoded protein: CATIHVVPNYGYTF.

This clonotype was seen only a few times. The chain carries TRBV29-1 and TRBJ1-2; D gene ambiguous. The CDR3 runs 12 residues. Trimming took 2 bases from V and 8 from J, leaving 12 bases between them. CDR1 is SQVTM, CDR2 ANQGSEA, per germline. The CDR3 protein is CSVERPTRGYTF. The DNA for the CDR3 is TGCAGCGTTGAACGGCCTACGCGGGGCTACACCTTC.

This clonotype was detected a few times. The chain has TRBV29-1 and TRBJ1-2, with 8 bases fitting TRBD1. Germline loops: CDR1 SQVTM, CDR2 ANQGSEA. V was clipped by 3 bases and J by 7 bases; unmatched bases: 10. The CDR3 consists of 14 residues. The CDR3 is CSVESPGGRSGYTF. The DNA of the CDR3 is TGCAGCGTTGAGTCTCCAGGGGGCAGGAGTGGCTACACCTTC.

This clonotype was found many times. The chain joins TRBV7-2 to TRBJ2-1, with D possibly being TRBD2 (6 bases). Trimming left V 5 bases short and J 8 bases short, with 16 bases between. The CDR3 runs to 14 residues. Germline V gives CDR1 SGHTA, CDR2 FQGNSA. The DNA of the CDR3 is TGTGCCAGCAGCGTGCGGGACTCCTCCCATGAGCAGTTCTTC. It is translated as CASSVRDSSHEQFF.

This clonotype showed up just a few times. The chain couples TRBV27 to TRBJ1-2, with D unclear. Germline V gene sequence: CDR1 MNHEY, CDR2 SMNVEV (reference sequence). V was pared by 3 bases and J by 4 bases, with 9 bases between. The length of the CDR3 is 13 residues. In DNA form, the CDR3 reads TGTGCCAGCAGTTTTGGTAGAAGCTATGGCTACACCTTC. Translation: CASSFGRSYGYTF.

This sequence joins TRBV12-3 or TRBV12-4 and TRBJ1-3, with 7 bases aligning to TRBD1. This CDR3 contains 13 residues. Germline trimming cut 11 bases from V and 2 bases from J; bases unmatched to any gene: 6. The CDR3 coding sequence is TGTGCCGGGGACAGTCCTACTGGAAACACCATATATTTT. Protein sequence: CAGDSPTGNTIYF.

The chain couples TRBV15 to TRBJ2-5; 8 positions match TRBD1. The V and J ends lost 3 bases and 5 bases, in that order; junction bases with no gene match: 14. Germline V gene data show CDR1 as LNHNV and CDR2 as YYDKDF (reference sequence). There are 17 residues in the CDR3. CDR3 region: CATSRLPTGASGETQYF. The CDR3 bases are TGTGCCACCAGCAGGCTGCCGACAGGGGCCTCGGGCGAGACCCAGTACTTC.

The CDR3 DNA reads TGTGCCAGCAGCGCTCCACGACAGGGTCTAATCCAGCCCCAGCATTTT. Its protein is CASSAPRQGLIQPQHF. The gene calls are TRBV2 and TRBJ1-5; 7 positions match TRBD1. Per the germline V gene, CDR1 is SNHLY and CDR2 is FYNNEI. The CDR3 is made up of 16 amino acids. The V and J ends lost 6 bases and 7 bases, in that order; junction bases with no gene match: 15.

This clonotype was seen a handful of times. This chain links TRBV4-2 with TRBJ2-1; possibly TRBD1 for D (6 bases). This CDR3 comprises 14 residues. Germline V lookup: CDR1 LGHNA, CDR2 YNFKEQ. V was cut by 3 bases and J by 9 bases, with 15 bases left in between. CDR3: CASSHETGSGEQFF. The CDR3 region has the DNA TGTGCCAGCAGCCATGAAACAGGGAGCGGTGAGCAGTTCTTC.